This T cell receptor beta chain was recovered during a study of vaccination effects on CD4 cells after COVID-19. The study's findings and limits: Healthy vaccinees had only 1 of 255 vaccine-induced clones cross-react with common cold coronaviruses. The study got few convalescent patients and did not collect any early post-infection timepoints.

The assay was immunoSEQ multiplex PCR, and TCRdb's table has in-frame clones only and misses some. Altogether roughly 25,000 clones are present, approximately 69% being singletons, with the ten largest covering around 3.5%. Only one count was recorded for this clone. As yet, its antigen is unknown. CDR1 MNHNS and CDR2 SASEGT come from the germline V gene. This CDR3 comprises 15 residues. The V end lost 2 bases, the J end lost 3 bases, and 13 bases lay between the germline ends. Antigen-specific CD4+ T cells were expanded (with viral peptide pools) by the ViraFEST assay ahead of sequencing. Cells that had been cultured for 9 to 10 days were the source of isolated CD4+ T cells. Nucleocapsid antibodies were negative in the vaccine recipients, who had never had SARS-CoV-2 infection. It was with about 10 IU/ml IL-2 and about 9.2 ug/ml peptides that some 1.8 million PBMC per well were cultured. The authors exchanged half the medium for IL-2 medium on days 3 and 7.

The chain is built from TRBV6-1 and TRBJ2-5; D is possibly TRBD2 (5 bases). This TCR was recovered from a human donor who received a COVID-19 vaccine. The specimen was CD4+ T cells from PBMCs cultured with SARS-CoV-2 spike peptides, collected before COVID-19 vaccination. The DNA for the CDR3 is TGTGCCAGCAGTGAATGGCTAGGAGGAAAAGAGACCCAGTACTTC. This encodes CASSEWLGGKETQYF.